The TCR beta chain under discussion was sequenced for a study of cytomegalovirus exposure and HLA in healthy donors. A note on this clone: The same CDR3 arises from other DNA sequences in this sample as well.

Per the germline V gene, CDR1 is MDHEN and CDR2 is SYDVKM. Trimming removed 6 bases from V and 1 base from J, with 8 bases in between. The CDR3 consists of 13 residues. Use of 60 Vbeta and 13 Jbeta primers characterized the PCR. Produced via immunoSEQ multiplex PCR; TCRdb's table is partial and in-frame only. The data contain approximately 120,000 clones, around 77% of them singletons. Sequenced material: PBMCs. This TCR was recovered from a man aged 50 to 60 in good health and CMV-seronegative. The chain has TRBV28 and TRBJ2-3, with no clear D. The CDR3 is CASSEQGTDTQYF. The CDR3 bases are TGTGCCAGCAGCGAGCAAGGCACAGATACGCAGTATTTT. The variable domain in full, with the rest retrieved from reference TRBV28 and TRBJ2-3, is DVKVTQSSRYLVKRTGEKVFLECVQDMDHENMFWYRQDPGLGLRLIYFSYDVKMKEKGDIPEGYSVSREKKERFSLILESASTNQTSMYLCASSEQGTDTQYFGPGTRLTVL.